This T cell receptor (beta chain) is drawn from a study of beta chain features in type 1 diabetes. Study-level information: In age, gender and cell yields, patients were similar to healthy donors.

This clone was seen more than once but under ten times. Its antigen is currently unknown. Per the germline V gene, CDR1 is LGHNT and CDR2 is FRNRAP. CDR3 size: 15 residues. The germline V and J ends were trimmed by 1 base and 4 bases, with 10 bases remaining between them. General study findings and limits: Patients with type 1 diabetes showed fewer VDJ junction insertions and more deletions. These data did not resolve whether HLA type affects TCRB rearrangement. Patients' naive, central memory and Treg TCRB repertoires seemed closer to one another than those of healthy donors.

cDNA synthesis used the whole RNA isolate, giving expressed TCRB sequences. Produced via immunoSEQ multiplex PCR; TCRdb's table is partial and in-frame only. The sample carries around 250,000 clones, 13% to 15% recorded once. The TCR comes from a woman in her thirties or forties in good health. J is TRBJ2-2 and V is TRBV12-5; TRBD1 is a possible D gene (5 bases). Sequenced material: naive CD4+ T cells from blood. The CDR3 reads CASGLGTLFTGELFF. The CDR3 nucleotides are TGTGCTAGTGGTTTGGGGACACTATTCACCGGGGAGCTGTTTTTT.